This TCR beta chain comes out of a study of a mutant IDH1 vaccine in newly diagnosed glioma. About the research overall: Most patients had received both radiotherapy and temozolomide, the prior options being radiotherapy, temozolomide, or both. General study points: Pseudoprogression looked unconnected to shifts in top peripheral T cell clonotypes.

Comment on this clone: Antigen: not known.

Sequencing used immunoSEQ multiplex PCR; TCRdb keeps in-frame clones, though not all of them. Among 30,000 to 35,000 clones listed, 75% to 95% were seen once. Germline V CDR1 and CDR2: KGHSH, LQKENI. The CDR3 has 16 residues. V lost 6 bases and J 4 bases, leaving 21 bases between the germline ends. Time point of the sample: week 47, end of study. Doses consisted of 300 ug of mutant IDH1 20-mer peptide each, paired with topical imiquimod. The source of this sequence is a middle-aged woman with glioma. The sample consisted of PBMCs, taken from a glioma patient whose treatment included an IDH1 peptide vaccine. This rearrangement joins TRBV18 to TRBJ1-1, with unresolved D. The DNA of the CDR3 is TGTGCCAGCTCCCCGCAGTCCGGACGGGCCAGCACTGAAGCTTTCTTT. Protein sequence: CASSPQSGRASTEAFF.